The 27 T cell receptor beta chains below were found in one sample sequenced in a study of CD8+ T cells in alopecia areata. Sequencing used cDNA as its template, made by extracting RNA and reverse transcribing it. Generated by immunoSEQ multiplex PCR, the TCRdb table keeps only in-frame clones and is missing some. The top ten hold approximately 4.3% of the sample, which has 150,000 or so clones, 45% to 60% seen once. Material for sequencing was CD4+ T cells sorted from blood. The source of these receptors is a human donor in good health.

The sample holds one count of this clone. The chain employs TRBV6-5 and TRBJ2-7, with unresolved D. This CDR3 spans 11 amino acids. The V and J ends lost 2 bases and 6 bases respectively, with 5 bases between them. Germline CDR1 and CDR2: MNHEY and SVGAGI. The CDR3 protein is CASSYTVEQYF. The CDR3 DNA is TGTGCCAGCAGTTACACCGTCGAGCAGTACTTC.

The rearrangement links TRBV18 to TRBJ2-5, with D possibly being TRBD2 (6 bases). Germline assignment: CDR1 KGHSH and CDR2 LQKENI. The germline V and J ends were trimmed by 7 bases and 3 bases, with 12 bases remaining between them. This CDR3 spans 13 amino acids. CDR3 DNA sequence: TGTGCCAGCTTACAAGGGAGGAAAGAGACCCAGTACTTC. Protein sequence: CASLQGRKETQYF.

The V gene is TRBV27, the J gene TRBJ1-5; D not resolved. With 5 bases removed from V and 0 bases from J, the gap between germline ends came to 11 bases. The CDR3 contains 15 residues. The germline V gene encodes CDR1 MNHEY and CDR2 SMNVEV (reference sequence). CDR3 region: CASSVTGHSNQPQHF. CDR3 coding DNA: TGTGCCAGCAGTGTGACGGGCCATAGCAATCAGCCCCAGCATTTT.

The J gene is TRBJ2-3, the V gene TRBV28; TRBD2 matches 10 bases. After removal of 3 bases from V and 3 bases from J, the junction contained 6 bases not matched to a gene. The CDR3 totals 16 residues. From germline, CDR1 is MDHEN and CDR2 SYDVKM. CDR3 nucleotides: TGTGCCAGCAGTTTGTCAGCTAGCGGGAGTACAGATACGCAGTATTTT. As protein: CASSLSASGSTDTQYF. The full variable domain, its missing parts supplied by reference TRBV28 and TRBJ2-3, is DVKVTQSSRYLVKRTGEKVFLECVQDMDHENMFWYRQDPGLGLRLIYFSYDVKMKEKGDIPEGYSVSREKKERFSLILESASTNQTSMYLCASSLSASGSTDTQYFGPGTRLTVL.

The rearrangement links TRBV9 to TRBJ2-5; the D is unclear. Looked up from germline, CDR1 is SGDLS and CDR2 is YYNGEE. Trimming stripped 4 bases from V and 2 bases from J, with 15 bases between. There are 15 residues in the CDR3. CDR3 residues: CASSPSVTRQETQYF. The DNA for the CDR3 is TGTGCCAGCAGCCCTTCCGTAACGAGGCAAGAGACCCAGTACTTC.

This chain uses TRBV15 with TRBJ2-1, with 10 nucleotides matching TRBD2. The V segment lost 4 bases and the J segment 3 bases; nucleotides outside the gene matches: 15. CDR3 length: 19 residues. Per the germline V gene, CDR1 is LNHNV and CDR2 is YYDKDF (reference sequence). The CDR3 DNA follows: TGTGCCACCAGCATAACTAGCGGGGACTGGAGGGTCGACTACAATGAGCAGTTCTTC. Protein sequence: CATSITSGDWRVDYNEQFF.

V is TRBV10-3 and J is TRBJ1-2; TRBD1 matches 9 bases. There are 14 residues in the CDR3. With 3 bases clipped from V and 5 bases from J, the junction kept 4 bases outside the gene matches. CDR1 and CDR2 (germline): ENHRY, SYGVKD. The CDR3 spells CAISDPGTGYGYTF. Here the CDR3 DNA reads TGTGCCATCAGTGACCCCGGGACAGGGTATGGCTACACCTTC.

Comments on this clone: This CDR3 is also generated by other DNA sequences in the sample. The chain uses TRBV30 and TRBJ2-7, with D uncertain. Germline loops: CDR1 GTSNPN, CDR2 SVGIG (reference sequence). The V gene lost 0 bases and the J gene lost 2 bases, with 5 bases spanning the gap. The CDR3 totals 12 residues. The CDR3 sequence: CAWSVGPYEQYF. CDR3 nucleotides: TGTGCCTGGAGTGTCGGTCCCTACGAGCAGTACTTC.

This clone was counted a few times. The J gene is TRBJ1-4, the V gene TRBV29-1; D unresolved. CDR1 and CDR2 from the germline V gene are SQVTM and ANQGSEA. With 6 bases removed from V and 3 bases from J, the gap between germline ends came to 8 bases. This CDR3 has 12 amino acids. The DNA for the CDR3 is TGCAGCGTATCCCCAGCTAATGAAAAACTGTTTTTT. Translation: CSVSPANEKLFF.

The table lists this clone with a few counts. The chain uses TRBV30 and TRBJ1-2; D is unresolved. Germline lookup yields CDR1 GTSNPN and CDR2 SVGIG (reference sequence). Trimming took 2 bases from V and 4 from J, leaving 11 bases between them. The length of the CDR3 is 13 residues. The CDR3 is CAWSQMAVYGYTF. The CDR3, as DNA: TGTGCCTGGAGTCAAATGGCTGTCTATGGCTACACCTTC.

J is TRBJ1-1 and V is TRBV7-2, with 9 nucleotides matching TRBD1. V lost 4 bases to trimming and J lost 6 bases; unmatched junction nucleotides: 3. Per the germline V gene, CDR1 is SGHTA and CDR2 is FQGNSA. The CDR3 length is 13 residues. CDR3 nucleotides: TGTGCCAGCAGCTGGGACAGGGAGGCTGAAGCTTTCTTT. Translating it yields CASSWDREAEAFF.

The CDR3 region is CASSGGTSQETQYF. DNA for the CDR3: TGCGCCAGCAGCGGAGGGACCAGCCAAGAGACCCAGTACTTC. V is TRBV5-1 and J is TRBJ2-5; D might be TRBD2 (6 bases). The CDR3 totals 14 residues. Germline CDR1 and CDR2: SGHRS and YFSETQ. The ends were cut back, 4 bases at V and 1 base at J, with 11 bases in the middle.

The chain recombines TRBV29-1 with TRBJ2-3; D uncertain. Trimming left V 5 bases short and J 4 bases short, with 7 bases between. CDR3 length equals 11 residues. Germline CDR1 is SQVTM and CDR2 is ANQGSEA. The CDR3 DNA is TGCAGCGTTACGCTCCCAGATACGCAGTATTTT. It translates to CSVTLPDTQYF.

In its sample, this clone was seen a few times. The rearrangement uses TRBV29-1 and TRBJ2-2, with TRBD2 matching 7 bases. There are 14 residues in the CDR3. The junction had 4 bases not matched to a gene; V was cut back by 4 bases and J by 2 bases. Germline V gene lookup returns CDR1 SQVTM and CDR2 ANQGSEA. CDR3 sequence reads: CSVGASGNTGELFF. The CDR3, as DNA: TGCAGCGTTGGCGCTAGCGGTAACACCGGGGAGCTGTTTTTT.

The rearrangement links TRBV10-2 to TRBJ2-3; perhaps TRBD2 as D (6 bases). V lost 0 bases and J 1 base, leaving 11 bases between the germline ends. The CDR3 consists of 16 residues. Germline V lookup: CDR1 WSHSY, CDR2 SAAADI. CDR3 sequence reads: CASSESQLAGTDTQYF. CDR3 in DNA: TGCGCCAGCAGTGAGTCCCAACTAGCCGGCACAGATACGCAGTATTTT.

V usage is TRBV5-1 and J usage is TRBJ2-7; TRBD2 is a possible D gene (6 bases). The germline V and J ends were trimmed by 4 bases and 1 base, with 12 bases remaining between them. The CDR3 contains 14 residues. CDR1 and CDR2 from the germline V gene are SGHRS and YFSETQ. The CDR3, as DNA: TGCGCCAGCAGCAGACTTAGCGGTTCCTACGAGCAGTACTTC. This encodes CASSRLSGSYEQYF.

This clone has a single count. V is TRBV5-1 and J is TRBJ2-1; D perhaps matches TRBD1 (6 bases). V shed 1 base and J shed 5 bases, with 10 bases lying between them. Looked up from germline, CDR1 is SGHRS and CDR2 is YFSETQ. The CDR3 length is 14 residues. CDR3 in DNA: TGCGCCAGCAGCTTGTTTCAGGGGAACAATGAGCAGTTCTTC. Translation gives CASSLFQGNNEQFF. The full variable domain, with the rest looked up from reference TRBV5-1 and TRBJ2-1, is KAGVTQTPRYLIKTRGQQVTLSCSPISGHRSVSWYQQTPGQGLQFLFEYFSETQRNKGNFPGRFSGRQFSNSRSEMNVSTLELGDSALYLCASSLFQGNNEQFFGPGTRLTVL.

The chain joins TRBV7-2 to TRBJ2-7, with a tentative D call TRBD2 (6 bases). V was clipped by 2 bases and J by 3 bases, with 11 bases between them. Germline V gene sequence: CDR1 SGHTA, CDR2 FQGNSA. The CDR3 is made up of 14 amino acids. Here the CDR3 DNA reads TGTGCCAGCAGCTTAATCTTGGGGGGCTACGAGCAGTACTTC. Translation gives CASSLILGGYEQYF.

V gene TRBV29-1 combines with J gene TRBJ1-2; D call uncertain. The germline gives CDR1 SQVTM, CDR2 ANQGSEA. Trimming pared 5 bases from V and 8 bases from J, leaving 18 bases between. This CDR3 is built from 13 residues. CDR3 sequence (DNA): TGCAGCGTTAACCCGGGGAGGGTGGAGGGCTACACCTTC. Encoded protein: CSVNPGRVEGYTF.

The V gene is TRBV30, the J gene TRBJ1-5, with 10 bases matching TRBD1. The V gene's germline CDR1 is GTSNPN and CDR2 SVGIG (reference sequence). V lost 1 base to trimming and J lost 2 bases; unmatched junction nucleotides: 8. The CDR3 is made up of 17 amino acids. The CDR3 DNA is TGTGCCTGGAGTGCCCGTGTAGGGACAGGGGGCAATCAGCCCCAGCATTTT. Encoded protein: CAWSARVGTGGNQPQHF.

This sequence joins TRBV28 and TRBJ2-1; a weak D match, TRBD2 (6 bases). The CDR3 contains 14 residues. V lost 0 bases to trimming and J lost 5 bases, with 8 bases between them. Germline CDR1 reads MDHEN; CDR2 reads SYDVKM. The CDR3 loop reads CASSLWGGNNEQFF. CDR3 sequence (DNA): TGTGCCAGCAGTTTATGGGGGGGAAACAATGAGCAGTTCTTC.

This clone occurred a few times. The chain employs TRBV6-5 and TRBJ2-7; TRBD1 agrees at 8 bases. V shed 8 bases and J 3 bases; nucleotides not matched to a gene: 6. The CDR3 length is 13 residues. Germline CDR1 is MNHEY and CDR2 is SVGAGI. The CDR3 protein is CASQDRVNYEQYF. In DNA form, the CDR3 reads TGTGCCAGCCAGGACAGGGTGAACTACGAGCAGTACTTC.

The J gene is TRBJ1-1, the V gene TRBV4-1; possibly TRBD1 for D (6 bases). Germline values: CDR1 MGHRA, CDR2 YSYEKL. CDR3 length: 15 amino acids. The germline V and J ends were trimmed by 2 bases and 5 bases, with 15 bases remaining between them. This CDR3 reads CASSQSQGLRTEAFF. The CDR3 DNA reads TGCGCCAGCAGCCAATCACAGGGATTACGAACTGAAGCTTTCTTT.

This clone was found a few times. V gene TRBV29-1 combines with J gene TRBJ2-1; 12 nucleotides align to TRBD1. The V gene's germline CDR1 is SQVTM and CDR2 ANQGSEA. The CDR3 spans 13 residues. The V segment lost 7 bases and the J segment 9 bases; nucleotides outside the gene matches: 7. In DNA form, the CDR3 reads TGCAGCGGATCCGGGACAGGGGGCGGTGAGCAGTTCTTC. As protein: CSGSGTGGGEQFF.

The CDR3 nucleotides are TGCGCCAGCAGCTTTGACGGCATGAACACTGAAGCTTTCTTT. It specifies CASSFDGMNTEAFF. The chain uses TRBV5-1 and TRBJ1-1, with D unresolved. V lost 2 bases and J lost 0, with 8 bases in between. Per germline, CDR1 SGHRS and CDR2 YFSETQ. The CDR3 has 14 amino acids. Full variable domain (missing parts from reference TRBV5-1 and TRBJ1-1): KAGVTQTPRYLIKTRGQQVTLSCSPISGHRSVSWYQQTPGQGLQFLFEYFSETQRNKGNFPGRFSGRQFSNSRSEMNVSTLELGDSALYLCASSFDGMNTEAFFGQGTRLTVV.

The chain carries TRBV2 and TRBJ1-2; 8 nucleotides line up with TRBD1. CDR1 is SNHLY and CDR2 is FYNNEI in the germline V gene. The CDR3 runs 14 residues. V shed 1 base, J shed 5 bases, and the junction held 3 bases outside the gene matches. The CDR3 is CASSEVTGAYGYTF. The CDR3, as DNA: TGTGCCAGCAGTGAAGTGACAGGGGCATATGGCTACACCTTC.

This chain links TRBV7-9 with TRBJ2-7; 11 bases match TRBD2. Trimming took 5 bases from V and 5 from J; bases not matched to a gene: 8. Germline CDR1 reads SEHNR; CDR2 reads FQNEAQ (reference sequence). This CDR3 comprises 15 residues. CDR3 in DNA: TGTGCCAGCAGCCATCAAACTAGCGGGAGCCACGAGCAGTACTTC. Translated: CASSHQTSGSHEQYF.